This is a list of T cell receptor beta chains from one sample in a study of blood T cell repertoires in COVID-19. Generated by immunoSEQ multiplex PCR, the TCRdb table keeps only in-frame clones and is missing some. The sample has around 180,000 clones, approximately 92% seen once. The source material was PBMCs or T cells enriched from blood (not recorded which). The receptors derive from a woman in her 40s with acute COVID-19. Each CDR3 is given with its conserved first and last residue. Each record gives: V gene, D gene, clone size, J gene, CDR3 DNA, CDR3 protein. D genes are given only for firm matches. Some rows have no size entry. The others give once, few or many, or a class for an expanded clone.

TRBV4-1	NA	NA	TRBJ1-5	TGCGCCAGCAGCCAAGAGAGGAATCAGCCCCAGCATTTT	CASSQERNQPQHF
TRBV11-3	TRBD2	NA	TRBJ2-1	TGTGCCAGCAGCTTAGCTAGCGGGGACAATGAGCAGTTCTTC	CASSLASGDNEQFF
TRBV7-2	NA	NA	TRBJ1-3	TGTGCCAGCAGCCAGTCCGGGTATGGAAACACCATATATTTT	CASSQSGYGNTIYF
TRBV27	NA	NA	TRBJ1-2	TGTGCCAGCAGTTTAGGTTCAGGGGCCAGTTTGGGCTACACCTTC	CASSLGSGASLGYTF
TRBV4-1	TRBD1	NA	TRBJ1-4	TGCGCCAGCAGCCAAGCCGGGACAGGGACAACGGGGGGTGAAAAACTGTTTTTT	CASSQAGTGTTGGEKLFF
TRBV11-1	NA	NA	TRBJ1-4	TGTGCCAGCAGCGCATCCGGGACGGGGGATGAAAAACTGTTTTTT	CASSASGTGDEKLFF
TRBV19	NA	NA	TRBJ2-5	TGTGCCAGTAGTATAGATCCGGGGACAAAGACCCAGTACTTC	CASSIDPGTKTQYF
TRBV18	NA	NA	TRBJ1-2	TGTGCCAGCTCACCCGAAGGGGCCATCACTTCCGGCTACACCTTC	CASSPEGAITSGYTF
TRBV25-1	TRBD1	NA	TRBJ2-7	TGTGCCAGCAGTGATCCAGGGACAGGGGGTTTCGACGAGCAGTACTTC	CASSDPGTGGFDEQYF
TRBV15	TRBD1	NA	TRBJ1-2	TGTGCCACCAGCAGAGGGACAGGGACTGGCTACACCTTC	CATSRGTGTGYTF
TRBV5-8	NA	NA	TRBJ2-7	TGTGCCAGCAGCCCACTGACAGCCTCCTCCTACGAGCAGTACTTC	CASSPLTASSYEQYF
TRBV5-1	TRBD1	NA	TRBJ1-6	TGCGCCAGCAGCTTGGAGGGGGCTGATTCACCCCTCCACTTT	CASSLEGADSPLHF
TRBV2	TRBD1	NA	TRBJ1-1	TGTGCCAGCAGTGAAATAGGGACAGGGGTACTGAACACTGAAGCTTTCTTT	CASSEIGTGVLNTEAFF
TRBV7-2	NA	NA	TRBJ1-3	TGTGCCAGCAGCTTAGTCGAGGGTGGAAACACCATATATTTT	CASSLVEGGNTIYF
TRBV19	NA	once	TRBJ1-4	TGTGCCAGTAAAAACGGAAGGAGCGGTGAAAAACTGTTTTTT	CASKNGRSGEKLFF
TRBV7-8	NA	few	TRBJ2-1	TGTGCCAGCAGCTTACGGGGCGGGACGGTCGCCTACAATGAGCAGTTCTTC	CASSLRGGTVAYNEQFF
TRBV21-1	NA	once	TRBJ2-7	TGTGCCAGCAGCAAAGCCCTGGGGAGACTTCGCCCCTCCTACGAGCAGTACTTC	CASSKALGRLRPSYEQYF
TRBV20-1	NA	few	TRBJ2-5	TGCAGTGGGACAGTCCAAGAGACCCAGTACTTC	CSGTVQETQYF
TRBV18	TRBD2	NA	TRBJ2-5	TGTGCCAGCTCACCTGGAACTAGCGGGAGGATACAGACCCAGTACTTC	CASSPGTSGRIQTQYF
TRBV30	TRBD1	NA	TRBJ1-4	TGTGCCTGGAGCGACAGGGGGCGTACTAATGAAAAACTGTTTTTT	CAWSDRGRTNEKLFF
TRBV6-2/TRBV6-3	TRBD1	NA	TRBJ1-1	TGTGCCAGCAGTTATCACAGGGGGACTGAAGCTTTCTTT	CASSYHRGTEAFF
TRBV11-2	TRBD2	NA	TRBJ2-5	TGTGCCAGCAGCTCCCTAGCGGGAGGGCCAGAGACCCAGTACTTC	CASSSLAGGPETQYF
TRBV11-2	NA	few	TRBJ1-1	TGTGCCAGCAGCTTAGACGGAGGGCCTGAAGCTTTCTTT	CASSLDGGPEAFF
TRBV5-6	TRBD1	NA	TRBJ1-5	TGTGCCAGCAGCTTGGGGACAGGGGATCAGCCCCAGCATTTT	CASSLGTGDQPQHF
TRBV7-9	TRBD2	NA	TRBJ2-4	TGTGCCAGCAGCTTCAACCGGCGGGGGGCTGACATTCAGTACTTC	CASSFNRRGADIQYF
TRBV6-5	TRBD1	NA	TRBJ1-2	TGTGCCAGCAGCCTCCGGGACAGGGACTATGGCTACACCTTC	CASSLRDRDYGYTF
TRBV7-8	TRBD1	NA	TRBJ1-4	TGTGCCAGCAGCACGCCCGGGACAGGGGGCGCACAAGAAAAACTGTTTTTT	CASSTPGTGGAQEKLFF